The present T cell receptor (beta chain) was sequenced within a study of blood T cell repertoires in COVID-19. The CDR3 is made up of 15 amino acids. The germline CDR1 and CDR2 sequences are SGHDN and FVKESK. Trimming removed 4 bases at V and 2 bases at J, with 15 bases between. Assay: immunoSEQ multiplex PCR; the TCRdb copy retains only in-frame clones and omits some. The sample includes hundreds of thousands of clones, around nine tenths of them seen just once. This clone was recorded only once. Sample: peripheral blood. V gene TRBV14 combines with J gene TRBJ2-7; perhaps TRBD2 as D (6 bases). The receptor was derived from a woman aged 18-30 years who had recovered from COVID-19. The CDR3 protein is CASSPPLASTYEQYV. The DNA for the CDR3 is TGTGCCAGCAGCCCTCCCCTAGCGTCGACCTACGAGCAGTACGTC.